This section outlines one T cell receptor (beta chain) sequence together with its context. Its cognate antigen has yet to be identified. Qualities for individual bases were not recorded, and no much larger clone is one base off. The CDR3 holds 15 amino acids from the cysteine to the phenylalanine. The only DNA kept is the CDR3, 45 bases in frame from the first base. CDR1 and CDR2 are drawn from the germline V gene (reference sequence): MNHEY, SMNVEV. Clipping removes 5 bases from V and 2 bases from J, with 5 as the unmatched junction base count. This sample was included in a study of shared clonotypes between healthy human individuals (dated by TCRdb to 2018 to 2020). Broadly, across the study: Two women and a few men aged 18 to 49 years were included in the cohort. For each donor, CD4 naive and CD4 memory were each run on three plates, CD8 naive on two plates, and CD8 memory on one plate. Blood TCR repertoires of five healthy adults were deeply sequenced to estimate repertoire size and the extent of clonotype sharing between individuals. Libraries were prepared and TCR repertoires were sequenced by different laboratories using diverse techniques, in order to increase sequencing depth and limit assay-specific biases. Per donor, leukapheresis produced somewhere between about 0.9 and 9.5 billion PBMCs. Overall results and qualifications from the work: Rarefaction of sorted-subset datasets indicated incomplete sequencing despite the large sequencing depth. Clonotypes shared by all four sorted-subset donors showed higher generation probabilities than non-shared clonotypes. Naive subsets generally had larger estimated clonotype richness than memory subsets did. Only blood was sampled, and tissue TCR repertoires likely differ from those in blood. Sharing across a handful of donors was observed for approximately 5% of naive CD4, 3% to 3.5% of naive CD8, around 2.5% of memory CD4, and over 0.3% of memory CD8 clonotypes. The genetic and exposure-history diversity represented was limited by the small number of donors. Pairwise subsampling led to the expectation that sequencing depth would affect the degree of clonotype sharing among donors.

Donors were healthy HIV-negative adults with no recently reported acute infections or vaccinations. Only Caucasian adults living in Nashville, Tennessee, USA were represented among the donors. CD4+ T cells were enriched by magnetic negative selection; naive cells were then positively selected on CD45RA, and the negative fraction formed the memory subset. Blood was obtained by leukapheresis, after which PBMCs were separated by Ficoll-Histopaque density gradient centrifugation and cryopreserved in liquid nitrogen vapor phase. Purity and quantity of every magnetically sorted T cell population were checked by analytical flow cytometry. From each sorted fraction, genomic DNA was isolated and quantified by UV absorbance on a Nanodrop 2000c. Using the deep immunoSEQ assay, TCR CDR3 regions were amplified from genomic DNA by multiplex PCR. Genomic DNA extracted from each cell subset was distributed evenly over all wells of several immunoSEQ 96-well plates, and each plate served as one replicate. For sorted subsets, around 200 ng genomic DNA, equal to 30,000 to 35,000 T cell genomes, was loaded into each replicate PCR. The purified libraries were quantified using a Qubit 3.0 fluorometer, sized with a Bioanalyzer 2100, and then quantified again using the KAPA Library Quantification kit. A separate single-read 150-cycle Illumina NextSeq 550 flow cell was used to sequence each immunoSEQ 96-well plate. On the authors' methods: The immunoSEQ output contained only junctional sequences without quality scores, so filtering could not match that applied to full-length reads. To assign V/J genes and CDR3, sequences were annotated against IMGT germline references using PyIR, a Python wrapper for IgBLAST v1.9. Reads were removed for weak V/J assignments (E-value above 1e-6), missing CDR3, stop codons, out-of-frame junctions, or ambiguous translated residues. V3J clonotypes were defined as sequences sharing an identical inferred V gene, J gene, and CDR3 amino acid sequence. To compute the percentage overlap between repertoires, the number of shared unique clonotypes was divided by the size of the smaller repertoire. Three approaches were used to assess repertoire richness: RTK rarefaction, the Chao1 estimator, and Recon v2.1 estimates of unobserved clonotypes. For all TCRbeta clonotypes obtained by the gDNA method from four donors, generation probabilities were computed with OLGA. In its TCRdb copy, this immuneACCESS table keeps in-frame sequences only and misses some clones. Where compared with another copy, unresolved V genes explain less than half of these, and the others have no known cause. V and J calls and clone size are those listed in that table; D and trimming were worked out from the DNA. The sample has some 2.3 million clones on record, roughly 93% of them singletons. Together, the top ten hold 0.35% to 0.5% of the sample.

Sequences were obtained from naive CD4+ T cells from PBMCs. Explained via the paper, the cell subset or site label denotes: CD45RA+ positively selected. The V and J genes are TRBV27 and TRBJ2-5, with 10 central nucleotides matching TRBD2. The source is a man between 18 and 35 years old in good health. Some clones in this sample may be carry-over from other donors' samples. The base sequence is TGTGCCAGCAGTCGGCGACTAGCGGGTCAAGAGACCCAGTACTTC. The resulting protein is CASSRRLAGQETQYF.